Listed below are T cell receptor beta chains from one sample, sequenced in a study of blood T cell repertoires in COVID-19. The protocol was immunoSEQ multiplex PCR, while the TCRdb copy is restricted to in-frame clones and leaves out a portion. The sample has around 180,000 clones, about 87% seen once. Sequencing was performed on peripheral blood. The receptors were sampled from a man aged 60-69 years with acute or convalescent COVID-19. The CDR3 runs from the conserved cysteine through the conserved F or W. Fields, in order: clone size, D gene, J gene, V gene, CDR3 DNA, CDR3 protein. A D gene is named only where the DNA matches it firmly. Some rows have no size entry. The others give once, few or many, or a class for an expanded clone.

>.|TRBD1|TRBJ2-5|TRBV5-6
TGTGCCAGCACCGTGCTCAGGGGGGAGACCCAGTACTTC
CASTVLRGETQYF
>.|.|TRBJ1-1|TRBV5-5
TGTGCCAGCAGCTTGCCAGGGAACACTGAAGCTTTCTTT
CASSLPGNTEAFF
>.|TRBD2|TRBJ2-2|TRBV9
TGTGCCAGCAGTGGACTAGCGGAAATCGCGAACACCGGGGAGCTGTTTTTT
CASSGLAEIANTGELFF
>.|TRBD2|TRBJ2-1|TRBV3-1/TRBV3-2
TGTGCCAGCAGCCAAGATCGTCTAGCGGGAATTGAGCAGTTCTTC
CASSQDRLAGIEQFF
>once|.|TRBJ1-1|TRBV11-2
TGTGCCAGCAGCCTCCCCGGGGGGGTAAGTCGCACTGAAGCTTTCTTT
CASSLPGGVSRTEAFF
>.|TRBD2|TRBJ2-5|TRBV7-3
TGTGCCAGCAGCTTAGGACTAGCGGGAGCAGAGACCCAGTACTTC
CASSLGLAGAETQYF
>.|TRBD2|TRBJ2-7|TRBV11-2
TGTGCCAGCAGCTCCAACCTAGCGGGGTTCTCCTACGAGCAGTACTTC
CASSSNLAGFSYEQYF
>.|TRBD1|TRBJ1-4|TRBV11-3
TGTGCCAGCAGGTCGTCAGGGGGTGAAAAACTGTTTTTT
CASRSSGGEKLFF
>many|TRBD1|TRBJ2-2|TRBV6-4
TGTGCCAGCAGTCCGGACAGGGGTACCGGGGAGCTGTTTTTT
CASSPDRGTGELFF
>.|.|TRBJ2-1|TRBV11-3
TGTGCCAGCAGCGGAGACTCGGCTAGCTACAATGAGCAGTTCTTC
CASSGDSASYNEQFF
>.|TRBD1|TRBJ1-2|TRBV29-1
TGCAGCGTAGCCCTGGGACAGCTTAACTATGGCTACACCTTC
CSVALGQLNYGYTF
>.|.|TRBJ1-3|TRBV6-2/TRBV6-3
TGTGCCAGCAGTTACCGGGGAAAGGTTTTTGGAAACACCATATATTTT
CASSYRGKVFGNTIYF
>once|.|TRBJ2-5|TRBV19
TGTGCCAGCCGAAAACAGGGTGTATGGCAAGAGACCCAGTACTTC
CASRKQGVWQETQYF
>.|TRBD2|TRBJ2-1|TRBV6-4
TGTGCCAGCAGTGAGCGTCCTAGCGGGAGTTACAATGAGCAGTTCTTC
CASSERPSGSYNEQFF
>.|TRBD2|TRBJ2-3|TRBV9
TGTGCCAGCAGCGCAGATAGCGGGAGGGCCACAGATACGCAGTATTTT
CASSADSGRATDTQYF
>.|.|TRBJ2-2|TRBV30
TGTGCCTGGAGTGTAGTACGGGGATACACCGGGGAGCTGTTTTTT
CAWSVVRGYTGELFF
>.|.|TRBJ2-5|TRBV9
TGTGCCAGCGCAGCGAATCCGTGGGTCGCGGAGGAGACCCAGTACTTC
CASAANPWVAEETQYF
>.|TRBD1|TRBJ2-2|TRBV27
TGTGCCAGCAGTTTGTCCGGGACAGGGGGTACCGGGGAGCTGTTTTTT
CASSLSGTGGTGELFF
>.|.|TRBJ2-2|TRBV29-1
TGCAGCGCAGCAGGTGGGGCCGGCCGCACCGGGGAGCTGTTTTTT
CSAAGGAGRTGELFF
>.|TRBD1|TRBJ2-5|TRBV14
TGTGCCAGCAGCCGCTGGGACAGTGCGCGAGAGACCCAGTACTTC
CASSRWDSARETQYF
>.|.|TRBJ1-1|TRBV25-1
TGTGCCAGTAGGGAGGACGCTGAAGCTTTCTTT
CASREDAEAFF
>.|TRBD1|TRBJ1-2|TRBV5-6
TGTGCCAGCAGCTCGGCCGGGACAGGGGGCAATCTTGGCTACACCTTC
CASSSAGTGGNLGYTF
>.|.|TRBJ1-2|TRBV6-5
TGTGCCAGCAGACAGGGTCGGGATGGCTACACCTTC
CASRQGRDGYTF
>.|.|TRBJ1-4|TRBV5-4
TGTGCCAGCAGCTCTCCCCAGGGTTCTGGTGAAAAACTGTTTTTT
CASSSPQGSGEKLFF
>.|.|TRBJ2-1|TRBV10-2
TGCGCCAGCAAGTCGTCCAGCTCCTACAATGAGCAGTTCTTC
CASKSSSSYNEQFF
>.|.|TRBJ1-5|TRBV27
TGTGCCAGCAGCCCCGGACTCCCCAATCAGCCCCAGCATTTT
CASSPGLPNQPQHF
>.|.|TRBJ1-2|TRBV19
TGTGCCAGTAGCGAGGTAGGGGCAGGTGGTAAGGATGGCTACACCTTC
CASSEVGAGGKDGYTF
>few|.|TRBJ1-1|TRBV12-3/TRBV12-4
TGTGCCAGCAGTGTCTCCAGGAACACTGAAGCTTTCTTT
CASSVSRNTEAFF
>.|.|TRBJ1-1|TRBV28
TGTGCCGGAAGCAGCGGGAACACTGAAGCTTTCTTT
CAGSSGNTEAFF
>.|.|TRBJ1-6|TRBV2
TGTGCCAGCAGTGAGTGGGGCGCTCCAAATTCACCCCTCCACTTT
CASSEWGAPNSPLHF
>.|TRBD1|TRBJ1-2|TRBV7-2
TGTGCCAGCAGCTTAGCGTCGGGACAGTCGGGCTATGGCTACACCTTC
CASSLASGQSGYGYTF
>.|.|TRBJ1-1|TRBV13
TGTGCCAGCAGCTTGCAGGGAGGGCGGAACACTGAAGCTTTCTTT
CASSLQGGRNTEAFF
>.|.|TRBJ2-7|TRBV11-2
TGTGCCAGCAGCTTCAGTCCGACCTACAGGGAAAGCGACGAGCAGTACTTC
CASSFSPTYRESDEQYF
>.|TRBD2|TRBJ2-5|TRBV10-3
TGTGCCACGGGGGGAGGAGAGACCCAGTACTTC
CATGGGETQYF
>.|.|TRBJ2-7|TRBV27
TGTGCCAGCAGTTTACAGGGGCTGAACGAGCAGTACTTC
CASSLQGLNEQYF
>.|TRBD1|TRBJ1-5|TRBV20-1
TGCAGTGCTAGTCAATTTGGACAGGGCAATCAGCCCCAGCATTTT
CSASQFGQGNQPQHF
>.|TRBD1|TRBJ2-1|TRBV7-6
TGTGCCAGCAGCTGGCGACAGGGGGCATGGAATGAGCAGTTCTTC
CASSWRQGAWNEQFF
>.|TRBD2|TRBJ2-7|TRBV7-2
TGTGCCAGCAGCCCCCAACACCGACTAGCGGGAGGGGGATACGAGCAGTACTTC
CASSPQHRLAGGGYEQYF
>.|.|TRBJ1-1|TRBV5-1
TGCGCCAGCAGCTTGGATCCCCAGGGCAGGGGTTATAGCACTGAAGCTTTCTTT
CASSLDPQGRGYSTEAFF
>.|.|TRBJ2-2|TRBV7-8
TGTGCCAGCAGCTTAGCGGTGGCTGGGGGGACCGGGGAGCTGTTTTTT
CASSLAVAGGTGELFF
>.|.|TRBJ1-1|TRBV5-1
TGCGCCAGCAGCTTGGCGGGGGGAAACACTGAAGCTTTCTTT
CASSLAGGNTEAFF
>.|.|TRBJ1-2|TRBV14
TGTGCCAGCAGCCAAGATGCCAGGGGTTATGGCTACACCTTC
CASSQDARGYGYTF
>.|TRBD2|TRBJ2-5|TRBV5-1
TGCGCCAGCAGCTTGGAACTAGCGGGGGGGGAGACCCAGTACTTC
CASSLELAGGETQYF
>.|.|TRBJ2-6|TRBV6-5
TGTGCCAGCGATAGGGGAGGGGCCAACGTCCTGACTTTC
CASDRGGANVLTF
>.|.|TRBJ2-1|TRBV12-5
TGTGCTAGTGGCCCGGGGAGCTCCTACAATGAGCAGTTCTTC
CASGPGSSYNEQFF
>.|TRBD1|TRBJ1-1|TRBV30
TGTGCCTGGAACGGACAGGGGGCAGGCACTGAAGCTTTCTTT
CAWNGQGAGTEAFF
>once|TRBD2|TRBJ2-3|TRBV24-1
TGTGCCACCAGTGATTGGACTAGCGGGACCCCAGATACGCAGTATTTT
CATSDWTSGTPDTQYF
>.|TRBD1|TRBJ2-2|TRBV24-1
TGTGCCACCAGTGATCGGGACAGCCGGAGGACCGGGGAGCTGTTTTTT
CATSDRDSRRTGELFF